This T cell receptor (beta chain) was captured by sequencing in a study of preoperative IRX-2 immunotherapy in early breast cancer. Assay used: immunoSEQ multiplex PCR; TCRdb lists only in-frame clones, some missing. This table holds more than 25,000 clones, around 87% found once. Regarding treatment: preoperative locoregional IRX-2 cytokine immunotherapy. Patients received preoperative, locoregional IRX-2 cytokine immunotherapy in a phase Ib study. This clone was detected only once. This clonotype originated in a human donor with breast cancer. The sample here was taken from a patient treated with IRX-2 immunotherapy.

CDR3 sequence: CASSLAGRAYGNTIYF. In DNA form, the CDR3 reads TGCGCCAGCAGCTTGGCCGGCAGGGCTTATGGAAACACCATATATTTT. The V gene is TRBV5-1, the J gene TRBJ1-3; TRBD1 is a possible D gene (5 bases). Germline-derived CDR1 and CDR2 are SGHRS and YFSETQ. The ends were cut back, 0 bases at V and 3 bases at J, with 13 bases in the middle. The length of the CDR3 is 16 residues.